Listed below are T cell receptor beta chains from one sample, sequenced in a study of T cell changes during pregnancy in multiple sclerosis. TCRdb keeps only in-frame clones here, not all; method: immunoSEQ multiplex PCR. The table shows 30,000 to 40,000 clones, with 70% to 90% occurring only once. Source: CD8+ T cells from peripheral blood mononuclear cells, taken in the third trimester of pregnancy. The receptors were gathered from a female donor with multiple sclerosis, enrolled in a pregnancy study. Both conserved end residues are part of each CDR3. D genes are given only for firm matches. The listing skips clone size in some rows; elsewhere it reads once, few, many or a size class.

CASSLLFPGTSGSSYNEQFF	TGTGCCAGCAGTTTATTGTTCCCCGGGACTAGCGGGAGCTCCTACAATGAGCAGTTCTTC	.	TRBD2	TRBV27	TRBJ2-1
CASWDRENSPLHF	TGTGCCAGCTGGGACAGGGAGAATTCACCCCTCCACTTT	.	TRBD1	TRBV6-5	TRBJ1-6
CASSSNRGHNSPLHF	TGTGCCAGTAGTTCAAACAGGGGCCATAATTCACCCCTCCACTTT	.	TRBD1	TRBV19	TRBJ1-6
CSVEATGMHYGYTF	TGCAGCGTTGAAGCGACAGGGATGCACTATGGCTACACCTTC	once	TRBD1	TRBV29-1	TRBJ1-2
CAIALTHEQYF	TGTGCCATCGCCCTAACCCACGAGCAGTACTTC	.	.	TRBV2	TRBJ2-7
CASSPRDSYNEQFF	TGTGCCAGCAGTCCCCGGGACAGTTACAATGAGCAGTTCTTC	.	TRBD1	TRBV6-5	TRBJ2-1
CASSFAVNTEAFF	TGTGCCAGCAGCTTTGCGGTGAACACTGAAGCTTTCTTT	once	.	TRBV7-6	TRBJ1-1
CASSVGYRSYEQYF	TGTGCCAGCAGCGTAGGCTACCGATCCTACGAGCAGTACTTC	.	.	TRBV9	TRBJ2-7
CASIGLEETQYF	TGTGCCAGTATTGGGCTCGAGGAGACCCAGTACTTC	.	.	TRBV27	TRBJ2-5
CASSWTRTDTQYF	TGTGCCAGCAGTTGGACTAGAACAGATACGCAGTATTTT	.	TRBD2	TRBV2	TRBJ2-3
CASSPGFFSTEAFF	TGTGCCAGCAGTCCAGGATTTTTTAGCACTGAAGCTTTCTTT	.	.	TRBV27	TRBJ1-1
CASSPDRGFNTEAFF	TGTGCCAGCAGCCCGGACAGGGGATTTAACACTGAAGCTTTCTTT	.	TRBD1	TRBV27	TRBJ1-1
CATRGTGIDEQFF	TGTGCCACAAGGGGGACAGGGATTGATGAGCAGTTCTTC	.	TRBD1	TRBV19	TRBJ2-1
CASSLSRQGPTEAFF	TGTGCCAGCAGCTTAAGTAGACAGGGACCCACTGAAGCTTTCTTT	.	TRBD1	TRBV7-4	TRBJ1-1
CASSSIGGWGETQYF	TGTGCCAGCAGTTCGATAGGGGGCTGGGGCGAGACCCAGTACTTC	.	TRBD1	TRBV6-5	TRBJ2-5
CASSQGQGQGADTQYF	TGTGCCAGCAGCCAAGGGCAGGGGCAGGGGGCAGATACGCAGTATTTT	.	TRBD1	TRBV4-2	TRBJ2-3
CASSVAGGTNEQFF	TGTGCCAGCAGCGTAGCTGGGGGGACGAATGAGCAGTTCTTC	.	.	TRBV9	TRBJ2-1
CASSSGTGTEVYEQYF	TGTGCCAGCAGCTCCGGGACAGGAACGGAGGTGTACGAGCAGTACTTC	.	TRBD1	TRBV5-6	TRBJ2-7
CASSGQGLGTEAFF	TGTGCCAGCAGCGGACAGGGGTTGGGCACTGAAGCTTTCTTT	.	TRBD1	TRBV6-1	TRBJ1-1
CASRLETEAFF	TGCGCCAGCAGGTTAGAAACTGAAGCTTTCTTT	.	.	TRBV5-1	TRBJ1-1
CASSEPPGTGRSEQYF	TGTGCCAGCAGTGAACCCCCCGGGACAGGGCGCTCCGAGCAGTACTTC	.	TRBD1	TRBV6-1	TRBJ2-7
CASSSGQGRDVLTF	TGTGCCAGCAGCTCCGGACAGGGAAGGGACGTCCTGACTTTC	.	TRBD1	TRBV9	TRBJ2-6
CASSPGTDKHGYTF	TGCGCCAGCAGCCCCGGGACAGACAAGCATGGCTACACCTTC	.	TRBD1	TRBV5-1	TRBJ1-2
CASSLSETGVYGYTF	TGTGCCAGCAGTTTATCCGAGACAGGGGTTTATGGCTACACCTTC	.	TRBD1	TRBV27	TRBJ1-2
CSVEEVGYGYTF	TGCAGCGTTGAGGAAGTCGGGTATGGCTACACCTTC	.	.	TRBV29-1	TRBJ1-2
CASSQASSGGGTDTQYF	TGTGCCAGCAGCCAAGCGTCGAGCGGGGGGGGTACAGATACGCAGTATTTT	.	TRBD2	TRBV4-2	TRBJ2-3
CASSQDILAGAYEQYF	TGCGCCAGCAGCCAAGATATACTAGCGGGGGCCTACGAGCAGTACTTC	once	TRBD2	TRBV4-1	TRBJ2-7
CASASGVGGNTIYF	TGCGCCAGCGCCTCCGGTGTCGGGGGAAACACCATATATTTT	.	.	TRBV4-3	TRBJ1-3
CASSIGRGGTNYGYTF	TGTGCCAGTAGTATAGGTCGAGGTGGAACTAACTATGGCTACACCTTC	.	.	TRBV19	TRBJ1-2
CASRTRGQAESLF	TGTGCCAGCAGGACCCGTGGACAAGCCGAATCCCTCTTC	.	.	TRBV6-1	TRBJ2-7
CASSHEQGIGEKLFF	TGTGCCAGCAGCCACGAACAGGGGATAGGCGAAAAACTGTTTTTT	.	TRBD1	TRBV7-9	TRBJ1-4
CASSLGIGTTNEKLFF	TGTGCTAGCAGCTTAGGGATCGGGACAACTAATGAAAAACTGTTTTTT	.	.	TRBV7-7	TRBJ1-4
CASGLEGQSSYEQYF	TGTGCTAGTGGTTTGGAGGGACAGAGTTCCTACGAGCAGTACTTC	.	TRBD1	TRBV12-5	TRBJ2-7